This TCR beta chain was identified during a study of CD8+ T cells in alopecia areata. Study context: The protocol delivered tofacitinib for 6 to 18 months, then withdrew it for 6 months. Findings and limits, study-wide: A single nonresponder leaves the baseline CD8+ expansion link to response uncertain.

The CDR3 runs 13 residues. The germline gives CDR1 SQVTM, CDR2 ANQGSEA. V lost 7 bases and J lost 6; bases outside the gene matches: 8. A note on this clone: What it binds is unknown.

Investigators isolated RNA and reverse transcribed it into cDNA to act as the sequencing template. Only in-frame clones appear in the TCRdb table, and some are missing; sequencing was by immunoSEQ multiplex PCR. The data show more than 90,000 clones, around 60% seen once. Sample treatment: oral pan-JAK inhibitor, 5-10 mg twice daily. The clonotype was recovered from a human donor with alopecia areata. V and J are TRBV29-1 and TRBJ2-4; 8 nucleotides agree with TRBD1. Here the sequenced sample was CD8+ T cells sorted from blood, taken at week 4, from a patient treated with tofacitinib. CDR3 sequence reads: CSEDRGYRNIQYF. The CDR3, as DNA: TGCAGCGAAGACAGGGGTTACCGAAACATTCAGTACTTC.